A selection of T cell receptor beta chains follows, all from one sample in a study of T cell changes during pregnancy in multiple sclerosis. Measured with immunoSEQ multiplex PCR; TCRdb has only the in-frame clones, and not every one. The table records about 100,000 clones, almost 95% of them present only once. Sequencing used peripheral blood, obtained in the first trimester of pregnancy. The receptors come from a female donor with multiple sclerosis, enrolled in a pregnancy study. The CDR3 runs from the conserved cysteine through the conserved F or W. A D gene is named only where the DNA matches it firmly. Clone sizes are given selectively: once, few, many, or a class where the clone is expanded.

d_gene	v_gene	abundance	j_gene	CDR3nt	CDR3aa
TRBD1	TRBV28	.	TRBJ1-1	TGTGCCAGCAGTTTATACAGGGGGAACCCTGAAGCTTTCTTT	CASSLYRGNPEAFF
.	TRBV4-2	.	TRBJ2-3	TGTGCCAGCAGCCCAGGACACGATTGGGATACGCAGTATTTT	CASSPGHDWDTQYF
.	TRBV19	.	TRBJ1-1	TGTGCCAGTAGTATAACTGGAGGGGCTAACACTGAAGCTTTCTTT	CASSITGGANTEAFF
.	TRBV28	.	TRBJ1-3	TGTGCCAGCAGTTTAACGGGGGTTGAAAACACCATATATTTT	CASSLTGVENTIYF
.	TRBV5-1	.	TRBJ2-3	TGCGCCAGCAGCTTGATCGGCGGTAGCACAGATACGCAGTATTTT	CASSLIGGSTDTQYF
TRBD2	TRBV19	.	TRBJ2-1	TGTGCCGTCTCGGGAGGGGCCAGGGGAAATGAGCAGTTCTTC	CAVSGGARGNEQFF
TRBD1	TRBV11-2	.	TRBJ1-2	TGTGCCAGCAGCTCATACCGGGACAGGTCCTATGGCTACACCTTC	CASSSYRDRSYGYTF
TRBD1	TRBV4-2	once	TRBJ1-2	TGTGCCAGCAGCCAAGGAGGGACAGGGACCCCCTATGGCTACACCTTC	CASSQGGTGTPYGYTF
TRBD2	TRBV13	.	TRBJ2-3	TGTGCCAGCAGCTCCTTTGATTCCGTCGGACTAGCGGGAGGCCCCCTCGGAACAGATACGCAGTATTTT	CASSSFDSVGLAGGPLGTDTQYF
TRBD1	TRBV10-3	.	TRBJ1-2	TGTGCCATCAAACGGGACAGGGGGCCCCTAGTGGGCGGCTACACCTTC	CAIKRDRGPLVGGYTF
TRBD1	TRBV4-3	.	TRBJ2-1	TGCGCCAGCAGCCAAGATCTCAGGGGGAGTGGGCAGTTCTTC	CASSQDLRGSGQFF
.	TRBV7-3	.	TRBJ1-1	TGTGCCAGCAGCTCCGACAGGTTGAACACTGAAGCTTTCTTT	CASSSDRLNTEAFF
TRBD2	TRBV5-1	.	TRBJ2-1	TGCGCCAGCAGCTTGCTAAGTAGCGGGAGGAATGAGCAGTTCTTC	CASSLLSSGRNEQFF
.	TRBV6-5	.	TRBJ2-7	TGTGCCAGCAAGAAGCAGGGAACCCACGAGCAGTACTTC	CASKKQGTHEQYF
.	TRBV7-2	.	TRBJ1-2	TGTGCCAGCAGCCTCTCCCGGACGCAGGGTAGGACCTTC	CASSLSRTQGRTF
TRBD1	TRBV28	.	TRBJ2-1	TGTGCCAGCCGCGGGACAGGGATCGATGAGCAGTTCTTC	CASRGTGIDEQFF